A selection of T cell receptor beta chains follows, all from one sample in a study of early T cells in non-severe SARS-CoV-2 infection. TCRdb itself ran the 5' RACE reads through MiXCR, one entry per CDR3 protein. The sample contains 25,000 to 35,000 distinct CDR3 sequences, less than 7.5% of which appear only once. The sample consisted of whole blood. The source is an adult who was a healthcare worker with PCR-confirmed SARS-CoV-2 infection or an uninfected control (not recorded which). CDR3s include the opening cysteine and the closing phenylalanine or tryptophan. D genes are given only for firm matches. Expanded clones are given a class, and other clones once, few, many or no size at all.

clone_size,j_call,d_call,v_call,cdr3_aa,cdr3_nt
many,TRBJ2-7,NA,TRBV6-5,CASSEQGYSYEQYF,TGTGCCAGCAGTGAACAGGGATACTCCTACGAGCAGTACTTC
many,TRBJ2-5,NA,TRBV18,CASSQRGQLQETQYF,TGTGCCAGCTCACAAAGGGGCCAGCTCCAAGAGACCCAGTACTTC
NA,TRBJ2-7,NA,TRBV6-2/TRBV6-3,CASSKRRGGSYEQYF,TGTGCCAGCAGCAAAAGAAGGGGGGGTTCGTACGAGCAGTACTTC
NA,TRBJ2-7,NA,TRBV4-3,CASSQDRDPGHPRFGEQYF,TGCGCCAGCAGCCAAGATCGAGATCCGGGACATCCCCGGTTCGGTGAGCAGTACTTC
many,TRBJ2-5,NA,TRBV7-3,CASSFSVQETQYF,TGTGCCAGCAGCTTTTCGGTCCAAGAGACCCAGTACTTC
many,TRBJ2-7,NA,TRBV12-3/TRBV12-4,CASSLTGTYYEQYF,TGTGCCAGCAGTTTAACGGGGACCTACTACGAGCAGTACTTC
many,TRBJ1-1,NA,TRBV20-1,CSGQGPTEAFF,TGCAGTGGTCAGGGACCCACTGAAGCTTTCTTT
many,TRBJ2-3,NA,TRBV5-1,CASSLFLSTDTQYF,TGCGCCAGCAGCTTGTTCCTCAGCACAGATACGCAGTATTTT
NA,TRBJ2-7,NA,TRBV12-3/TRBV12-4,CASSPWKGGEQYF,TGTGCCAGCAGCCCGTGGAAGGGGGGCGAGCAGTACTTC
NA,TRBJ1-1,NA,TRBV5-1,CASSPGPNYEAFF,TGCGCCAGCAGCCCCGGGCCGAACTATGAAGCTTTCTTT
many,TRBJ1-1,NA,TRBV27,CASSSRVNTEAFF,TGTGCCAGCAGTTCCAGGGTGAACACTGAAGCTTTCTTT
NA,TRBJ2-3,TRBD1,TRBV20-1,CSANWQGALGDTQYF,TGCAGTGCCAACTGGCAGGGGGCGCTTGGAGATACGCAGTATTTT
many,TRBJ1-5,NA,TRBV21-1,CASSKRGASNQPQHF,TGTGCCAGCAGCAAAAGGGGGGCGAGCAATCAGCCCCAGCATTTT
once,TRBJ1-3,NA,TRBV12-3/TRBV12-4,CASSFWRSSGNTIYF,TGTGCCAGCAGTTTTTGGCGGAGCTCTGGAAACACCATATATTTT